The 17 T cell receptor beta chains below all came from one sample that was sequenced in a study of T-cell memory formation after mild COVID-19. Via MiXCR, TCRdb re-called the 5' RACE reads, giving one row per CDR3 protein. The sample lists some 150,000 distinct CDR3 sequences, 15% to 20% occurring once. The sequenced material came from PBMCs or a T cell subset sorted from them (not recorded which). The receptor source for this set is an adult woman who had mild COVID-19 (a few samples of this study predate the infection). Cell type and time point are not known.

This clonotype came up many times. The chain couples TRBV5-1 to TRBJ2-6; D not certain. V shed 0 bases and J shed 0 bases, with 1 base lying between them. The germline V gene encodes CDR1 SGHRS and CDR2 YFSETQ. There are 14 residues in the CDR3. Here the CDR3 reads CASSLDSGANVLTF. The CDR3 nucleotides are TGCGCCAGCAGCTTGGACTCTGGGGCCAACGTCCTGACTTTC.

The gene calls are TRBV20-1 and TRBJ2-1; 8 nucleotides align to TRBD1. Germline trimming cut 5 bases from V and 6 bases from J; bases unmatched to any gene: 9. The CDR3 loop spans 14 amino acids. Per the germline V gene, CDR1 is DFQATT and CDR2 is SNEGSKA (reference sequence). The CDR3 sequence: CSAHRDRSGNEQFF. In DNA, the CDR3 is TGCAGTGCTCATCGGGACAGGAGTGGCAATGAGCAGTTCTTC.

V usage is TRBV6-5 and J usage is TRBJ1-1, with TRBD1 matching over 11 bases. The junction had 5 bases not matched to a gene; V was cut back by 7 bases and J by 4 bases. The CDR3 loop spans 14 amino acids. Per the germline V gene, CDR1 is MNHEY and CDR2 is SVGAGI. In DNA, the CDR3 is TGTGCCAGCACCGGGACAGGGGGTGGCACTGAAGCTTTCTTT. Protein: CASTGTGGGTEAFF.

This sequence joins TRBV6-6 and TRBJ2-7; 7 bases map to TRBD2. J gave up 4 bases and V 6 bases, and 15 bases lay outside the gene matches. The germline V gene encodes CDR1 MNHNY and CDR2 SVGAGI (reference sequence). The CDR3 extends over 16 amino acids. CDR3 region: CASRPSRAGRIYEQYF. CDR3 DNA: TGTGCCAGCAGGCCATCGCGAGCGGGACGGATTTACGAGCAGTACTTC.

This clonotype has ten or more counts. The chain couples TRBV5-4 to TRBJ1-1; weak D call: TRBD1 (5 bases). The CDR3 consists of 14 residues. The germline gives CDR1 SGHNT, CDR2 YYREEE (reference sequence). V lost 0 bases and J 0 bases, leaving 6 bases between the germline ends. The DNA of the CDR3 is TGTGCCAGCAGCTTGGCAGGGATGAACACTGAAGCTTTCTTT. Protein sequence: CASSLAGMNTEAFF.

This clonotype was recorded a few times. This chain uses TRBV7-2 with TRBJ1-1; 7 nucleotides align to TRBD1. This CDR3 comprises 16 residues. J lost 2 bases, V lost 5 bases, and 11 bases had no gene match. CDR1 SGHTA and CDR2 FQGNSA come from the germline V gene. DNA of the CDR3: TGTGCCAGCAGCCCGAGGGACAGATCATCTAACACTGAAGCTTTCTTT. This translates into CASSPRDRSSNTEAFF.

The rearrangement links TRBV9 to TRBJ2-1, with 13 bases aligning to TRBD2. This CDR3 is built from 15 residues. Looked up from germline, CDR1 is SGDLS and CDR2 is YYNGEE. J gave up 14 bases and V 3 bases, and 11 bases lay outside the gene matches. The CDR3 is CASSEGGLAGSGKFF. The DNA of the CDR3 is TGTGCCAGCAGCGAGGGGGGACTAGCGGGGTCCGGGAAGTTCTTC. Variable domain in full (rest from reference TRBV9 and TRBJ2-1): DSGVTQTPKHLITATGQRVTLRCSPRSGDLSVYWYQQSLDQGLQFLIQYYNGEERAKGNILERFSAQQFPDLHSELNLSSLELGDSALYFCASSEGGLAGSGKFFGPGTRLTVL.

This clonotype has a handful of counts. The chain employs TRBV5-1 and TRBJ2-7, with 8 bases aligning to TRBD1. The CDR3 extends over 13 amino acids. J lost 4 bases, V lost 3 bases, and 3 bases had no gene match. Germline V lookup: CDR1 SGHRS, CDR2 YFSETQ. CDR3 amino acids: CASSSDRGYEQYF. The CDR3 bases are TGCGCCAGCAGCTCCGACAGGGGTTACGAGCAGTACTTC.

This sequence joins TRBV5-1 and TRBJ2-3; TRBD2 is a possible D gene (6 bases). The germline gives CDR1 SGHRS, CDR2 YFSETQ. This CDR3 spans 16 amino acids. V dropped 4 bases and J dropped 0 bases, with 15 bases sitting between them. CDR3 sequence (DNA): TGCGCCAGCAGCCCCCGAGGTAGCGGAAGCACAGATACGCAGTATTTT. Translated: CASSPRGSGSTDTQYF.

J is TRBJ1-6 and V is TRBV6-2 or TRBV6-3; 7 positions agree with TRBD1. There are 19 residues in the CDR3. V lost 7 bases, J lost 0 bases, and 15 bases stayed unmatched. Germline V gene lookup returns CDR1 MNHEY and CDR2 SVGEGT. DNA for the CDR3: TGTGCCAGCACTCCATTCCGGACAGGACTGAGCTCCTATAATTCACCCCTCCACTTT. Translating gives CASTPFRTGLSSYNSPLHF.

V and J are TRBV11-2 and TRBJ2-7; tentative D call: TRBD2 (5 bases). Deletions cut 5 bases from V and 4 bases from J, with 15 bases between. There are 14 residues in the CDR3. Germline V CDR1 and CDR2: SGHAT, FQNNGV. CDR3 sequence (DNA): TGTGCCAGCAGCGGTAAGGAGGCTCGGTACGAGCAGTACTTC. Translating it yields CASSGKEARYEQYF. The entire variable domain, with the rest obtained from reference TRBV11-2 and TRBJ2-7, is as follows: EAGVAQSPRYKIIEKRQSVAFWCNPISGHATLYWYQQILGQGPKLLIQFQNNGVVDDSQLPKDRFSAERLKGVDSTLKIQPAKLEDSAVYLCASSGKEARYEQYFGPGTRLTVT.

This chain links TRBV3-1 with TRBJ2-2; D gene ambiguous. This CDR3 comprises 13 residues. V was clipped by 4 bases and J by 8 bases, with 11 bases between them. The germline CDR1 and CDR2 sequences are LGHDT and YNNKEL (reference sequence). CDR3 in DNA: TGTGCCAGCAGCCCAGACTTCCGAGGGGAGCTGTTTTTT. Translated, it gives CASSPDFRGELFF.

The gene calls are TRBV12-3 or TRBV12-4 and TRBJ2-2, with D unclear. Trimming pared 6 bases from V and 0 bases from J, leaving 8 bases between. The CDR3 totals 14 residues. The CDR3 protein is CASSKGSNTGELFF. CDR3 DNA sequence: TGTGCCAGCAGCAAGGGATCGAACACCGGGGAGCTGTTTTTT.

The chain has TRBV7-3 and TRBJ2-1; TRBD1 matches at 7 bases. From germline, CDR1 is SGHTA and CDR2 FQGTGA. V shed 4 bases and J 5 bases; nucleotides not matched to a gene: 17. The CDR3 spans 18 residues. The CDR3 DNA reads as TGTGCCAGCAGCTCCCTCTTATCGGACAGGAAATTTAACAATGAGCAGTTCTTC. It is translated as CASSSLLSDRKFNNEQFF.

In this sample, this clonotype turned up many times. The V gene is TRBV5-1, the J gene TRBJ2-1, with 9 nucleotides matching TRBD2. With 0 bases clipped from V and 5 bases from J, the junction kept 6 bases outside the gene matches. The CDR3 consists of 16 residues. The V gene's germline CDR1 is SGHRS and CDR2 YFSETQ. CDR3 protein: CASSLAAGGNDNEQFF. In nucleotides, the CDR3 is TGCGCCAGCAGCTTGGCGGCGGGAGGGAACGACAATGAGCAGTTCTTC.

The chain employs TRBV7-9 and TRBJ2-7; TRBD2 agrees at 8 bases. V was clipped by 1 base and J by 2 bases; unmatched bases: 4. The V gene's germline CDR1 is SEHNR and CDR2 FQNEAQ (reference sequence). The CDR3 runs to 15 residues. The CDR3 coding sequence is TGTGCCAGCAGCTTAGTCGGCGGGGGGACCTACGAGCAGTACTTC. It specifies CASSLVGGGTYEQYF.

The genes are TRBV12-3 or TRBV12-4 and TRBJ2-1; D not certain. This CDR3 contains 15 residues. Trimming left V 5 bases short and J 0 bases short, with 11 bases between. CDR3 sequence reads: CASSTRTASYNEQFF. CDR3 sequence (DNA): TGTGCCAGCAGTACCCGGACGGCCTCCTACAATGAGCAGTTCTTC.